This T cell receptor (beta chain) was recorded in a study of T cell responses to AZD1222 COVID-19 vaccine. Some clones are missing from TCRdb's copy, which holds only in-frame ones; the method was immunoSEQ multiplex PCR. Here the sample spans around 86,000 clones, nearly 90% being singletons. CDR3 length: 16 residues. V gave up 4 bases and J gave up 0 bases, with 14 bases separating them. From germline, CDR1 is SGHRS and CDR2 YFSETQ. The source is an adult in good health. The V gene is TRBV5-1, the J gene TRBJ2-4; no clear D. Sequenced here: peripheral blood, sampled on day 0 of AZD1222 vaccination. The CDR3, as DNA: TGCGCCAGCAGCGAACAGCCAGCACTAGCCAAAAACATTCAGTACTTC. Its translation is CASSEQPALAKNIQYF.